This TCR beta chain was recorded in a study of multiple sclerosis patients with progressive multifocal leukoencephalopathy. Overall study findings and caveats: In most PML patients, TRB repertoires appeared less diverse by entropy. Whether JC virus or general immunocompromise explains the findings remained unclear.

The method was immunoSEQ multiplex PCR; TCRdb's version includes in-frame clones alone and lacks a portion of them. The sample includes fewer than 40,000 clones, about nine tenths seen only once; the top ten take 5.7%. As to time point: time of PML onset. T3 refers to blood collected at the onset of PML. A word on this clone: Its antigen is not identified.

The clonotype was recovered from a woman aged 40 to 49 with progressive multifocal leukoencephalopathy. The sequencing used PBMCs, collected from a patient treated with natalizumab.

The CDR3, as DNA: TGTGCCAGCAGCCAAGAGGCGGCGGGAGCGGGCGGGGAGCTGTTTTTT. It yields the protein CASSQEAAGAGGELFF. The rearrangement links TRBV5-8 to TRBJ2-2, with 7 bases lining up with TRBD2. The junction had 13 bases not matched to a gene; V was cut back by 4 bases and J by 7 bases. Per germline, CDR1 SGHTS and CDR2 YDEGEE. This CDR3 has 16 residues.